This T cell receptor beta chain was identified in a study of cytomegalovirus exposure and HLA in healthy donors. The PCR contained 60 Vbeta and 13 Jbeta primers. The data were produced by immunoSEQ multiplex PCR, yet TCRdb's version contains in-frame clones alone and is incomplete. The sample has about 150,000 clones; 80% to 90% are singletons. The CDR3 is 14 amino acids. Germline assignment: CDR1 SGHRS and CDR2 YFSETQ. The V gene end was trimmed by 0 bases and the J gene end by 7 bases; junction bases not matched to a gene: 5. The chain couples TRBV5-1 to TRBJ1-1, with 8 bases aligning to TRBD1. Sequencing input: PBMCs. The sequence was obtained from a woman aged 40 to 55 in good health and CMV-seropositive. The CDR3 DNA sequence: TGCGCCAGCAGCTTGGTGAACAGGGGGGATGAAGCTTTCTTT. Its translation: CASSLVNRGDEAFF.